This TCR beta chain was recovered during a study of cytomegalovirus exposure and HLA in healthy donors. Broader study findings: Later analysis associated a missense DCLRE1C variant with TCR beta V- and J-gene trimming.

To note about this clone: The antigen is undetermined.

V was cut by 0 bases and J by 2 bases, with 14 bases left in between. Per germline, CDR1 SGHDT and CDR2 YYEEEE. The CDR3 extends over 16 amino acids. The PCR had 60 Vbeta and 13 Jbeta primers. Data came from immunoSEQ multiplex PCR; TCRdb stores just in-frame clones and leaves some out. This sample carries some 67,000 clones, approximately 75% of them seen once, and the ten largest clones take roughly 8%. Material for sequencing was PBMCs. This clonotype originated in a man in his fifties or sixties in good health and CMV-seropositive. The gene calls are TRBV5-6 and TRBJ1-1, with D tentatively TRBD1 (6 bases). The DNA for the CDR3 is TGTGCCAGCAGCTTGGTTTTTAGGACAGCTAACACTGAAGCTTTCTTT. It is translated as CASSLVFRTANTEAFF.